This TCR beta chain was observed in a study of T cells expressing NK-cell markers. About the study: The study drew TCR beta repertoires from sorted CD3+CD56+NKG2C+, CD3+CD56+NKG2C- and CD3+CD56-NKG2C+ T cells.

As concerns this clonotype: Its antigen is still unknown.

Following a re-call of the 5' RACE reads, TCRdb has one entry per CDR3 protein and lacks DNA. This sample's table has about 160,000 distinct CDR3 sequences. Study-wide findings and caveats: Five to seven of the donors carried dominant NKG2C+ clonotypes that took up 1.0-7.0% of their CD8+ T cells.

This CDR3 comprises 15 residues. Material: blood T cells: a sorted CD56 or NKG2C T cell subset, CD4+ or CD8+ T cells, or bulk PBMC T cells (not recorded which). The chain links TRBV12-3 or TRBV12-4 to TRBJ1-6. The sequence was collected from a woman between 18 and 70 years old in good health. Here the CDR3 reads CASSLAGNYNSPLHF.